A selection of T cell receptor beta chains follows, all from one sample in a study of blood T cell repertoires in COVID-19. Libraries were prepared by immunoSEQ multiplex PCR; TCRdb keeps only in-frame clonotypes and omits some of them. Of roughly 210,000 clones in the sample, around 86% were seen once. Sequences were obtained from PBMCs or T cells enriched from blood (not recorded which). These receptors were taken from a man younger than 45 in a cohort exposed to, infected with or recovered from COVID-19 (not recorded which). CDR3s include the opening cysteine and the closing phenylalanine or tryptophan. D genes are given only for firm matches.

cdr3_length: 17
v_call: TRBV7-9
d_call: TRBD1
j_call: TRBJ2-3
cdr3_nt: TGTGCCAGCAGTTTACCGATAGGACAGGCCCAGGGGGATACGCAGTATTTT
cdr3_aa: CASSLPIGQAQGDTQYF

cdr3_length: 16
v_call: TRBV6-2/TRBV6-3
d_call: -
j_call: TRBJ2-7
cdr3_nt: TGTGCCAGCAGTCCCAGGGCGGGGGCTGACTCTTACGAGCAGTACTTC
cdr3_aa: CASSPRAGADSYEQYF

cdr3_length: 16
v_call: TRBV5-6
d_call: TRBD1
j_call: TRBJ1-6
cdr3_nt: TGTGCCAGCAGCTCCAGAACACAGGGGAGATATTCACCCCTCCACTTT
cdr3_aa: CASSSRTQGRYSPLHF

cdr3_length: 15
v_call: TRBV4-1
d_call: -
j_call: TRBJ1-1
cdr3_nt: TGCGCCAGCAGCCAAGAGCCCTCGGGACATCCATATGCTTTCTTT
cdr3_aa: CASSQEPSGHPYAFF

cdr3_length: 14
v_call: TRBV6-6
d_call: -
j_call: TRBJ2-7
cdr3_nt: TGTGCCAGCAGTAAACGGGACACTTTCTACGAGCAGTACTTC
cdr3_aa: CASSKRDTFYEQYF

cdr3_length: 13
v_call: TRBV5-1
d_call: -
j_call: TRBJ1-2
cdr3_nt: TGCGCCAGCAGCTTGGGATCGGGCTATGGCTACACCTTC
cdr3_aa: CASSLGSGYGYTF

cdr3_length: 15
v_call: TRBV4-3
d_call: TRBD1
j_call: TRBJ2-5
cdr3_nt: TGCGCCAGCAGCCGAGGGACAGGAGTCCAAGAGACCCAGTACTTC
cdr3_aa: CASSRGTGVQETQYF

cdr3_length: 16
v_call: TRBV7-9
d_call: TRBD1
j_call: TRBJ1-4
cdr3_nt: TGTGCCAGCAGCCGGGGACAGGGGGCAACTAATGAAAAACTGTTTTTT
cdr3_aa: CASSRGQGATNEKLFF

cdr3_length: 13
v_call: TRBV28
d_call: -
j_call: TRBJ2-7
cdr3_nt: TGTGCCAGCCGTGGGGGGGCATCCTACGAGCAGTACTTC
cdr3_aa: CASRGGASYEQYF

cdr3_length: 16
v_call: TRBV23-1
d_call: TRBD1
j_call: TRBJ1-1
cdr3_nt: TGCGCCAGCAGCCTAAACCTGACAGGGGGGAACACTGAAGCTTTCTTT
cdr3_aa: CASSLNLTGGNTEAFF